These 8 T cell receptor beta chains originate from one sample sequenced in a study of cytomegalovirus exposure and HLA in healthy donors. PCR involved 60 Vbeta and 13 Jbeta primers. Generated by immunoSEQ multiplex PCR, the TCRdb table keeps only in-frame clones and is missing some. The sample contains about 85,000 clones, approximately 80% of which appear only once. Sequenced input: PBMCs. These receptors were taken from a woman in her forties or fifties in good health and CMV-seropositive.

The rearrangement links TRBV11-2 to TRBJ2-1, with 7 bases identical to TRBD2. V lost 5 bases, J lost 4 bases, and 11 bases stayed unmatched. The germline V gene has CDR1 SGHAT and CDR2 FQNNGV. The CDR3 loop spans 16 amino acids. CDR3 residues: CASSPTVREGYNEQFF. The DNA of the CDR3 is TGTGCCAGCAGCCCTACCGTGAGGGAGGGGTACAATGAGCAGTTCTTC.

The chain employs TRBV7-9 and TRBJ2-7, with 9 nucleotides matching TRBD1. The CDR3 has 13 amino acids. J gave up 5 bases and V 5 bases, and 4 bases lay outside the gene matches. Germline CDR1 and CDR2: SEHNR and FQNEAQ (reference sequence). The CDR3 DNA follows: TGTGCCAGCAGCCCGGGACAGGGCAACGAGCAGTACGTC. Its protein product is CASSPGQGNEQYV.

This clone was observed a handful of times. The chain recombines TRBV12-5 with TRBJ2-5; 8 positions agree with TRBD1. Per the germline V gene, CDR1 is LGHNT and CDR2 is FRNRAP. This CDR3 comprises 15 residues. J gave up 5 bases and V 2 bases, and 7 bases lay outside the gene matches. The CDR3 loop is CASGLSQGAVETQYF. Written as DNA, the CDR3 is TGTGCTAGTGGTTTGTCGCAGGGGGCAGTGGAGACCCAGTACTTC.

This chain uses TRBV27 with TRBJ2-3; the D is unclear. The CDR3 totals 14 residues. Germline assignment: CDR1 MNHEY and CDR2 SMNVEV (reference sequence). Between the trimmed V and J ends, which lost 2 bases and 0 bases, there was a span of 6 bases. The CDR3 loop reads CASSLKASTDTQYF. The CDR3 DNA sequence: TGTGCCAGCAGTTTAAAAGCCAGCACAGATACGCAGTATTTT.

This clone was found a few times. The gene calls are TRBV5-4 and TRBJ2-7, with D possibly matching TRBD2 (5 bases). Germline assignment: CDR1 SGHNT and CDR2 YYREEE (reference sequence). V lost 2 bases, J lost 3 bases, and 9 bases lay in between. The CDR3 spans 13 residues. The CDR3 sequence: CASSFPGNYEQYF. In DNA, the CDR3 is TGTGCCAGCAGCTTTCCGGGAAACTACGAGCAGTACTTC. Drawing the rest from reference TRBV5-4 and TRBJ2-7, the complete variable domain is ETGVTQSPTHLIKTRGQQVTLRCSSQSGHNTVSWYQQALGQGPQFIFQYYREEENGRGNFPPRFSGLQFPNYSSELNVNALELDDSALYLCASSFPGNYEQYFGPGTRLTVT.

Here the CDR3 DNA reads TGTGCTAGTGGTTTGGTACTTGAGTACAATGAGCAGTTCTTC. As protein: CASGLVLEYNEQFF. This chain uses TRBV12-5 with TRBJ2-1; no firm D call. From germline, CDR1 is LGHNT and CDR2 FRNRAP. V was trimmed by 0 bases and J by 4 bases, leaving 7 bases between them. CDR3 size: 14 residues.

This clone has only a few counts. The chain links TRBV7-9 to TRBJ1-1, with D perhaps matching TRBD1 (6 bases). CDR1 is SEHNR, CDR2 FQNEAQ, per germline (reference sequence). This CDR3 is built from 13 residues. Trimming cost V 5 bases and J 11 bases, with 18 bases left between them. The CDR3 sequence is CASSRTQGTKAFF. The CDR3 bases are TGTGCCAGCAGCCGAACCCAGGGGACAAAGGCTTTCTTT.

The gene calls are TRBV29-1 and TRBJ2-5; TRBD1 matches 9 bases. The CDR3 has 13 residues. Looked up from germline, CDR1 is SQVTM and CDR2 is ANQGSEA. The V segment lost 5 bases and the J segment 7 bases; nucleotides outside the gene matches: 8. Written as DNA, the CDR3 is TGCAGCGTTAAGACAGGGGGTCGGGGGACCCAGTACTTC. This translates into CSVKTGGRGTQYF.